The clone carrying this TCR beta chain has just one count. Its antigen remains unidentified. The data stem from a study of CD8 T cells in Susac syndrome. Study conclusions and caveats: Regarding the TCR sequencing and HLA analysis, the study admitted that a relatively small number of individuals were involved.

Reverse transcription of about 0.5 to 1 ug RNA was performed with random hexamers. Each CDR3 protein gets one entry after TCRdb re-called the immunoSEQ multiplex PCR reads with MiXCR. Of 150,000 to 200,000 distinct CDR3 sequences in the sample, roughly 96% are singletons; the top ten hold about 0.15%. After removal of 6 bases from V and 0 bases from J, the junction contained 11 bases not matched to a gene. The germline V gene encodes CDR1 DFQATT and CDR2 SNEGSKA (reference sequence). The CDR3 has 15 residues. This TCR derives from a human donor with multiple sclerosis. The chain carries TRBV20-1 and TRBJ2-7, with TRBD2 identical over 7 bases. Sequenced sample: CD8+ T cells from PBMCs. In DNA form, the CDR3 reads TGCAGTGCACAGAGCGGGGACTTCAGCTCCTACGAGCAGTACTTC. Translation gives CSAQSGDFSSYEQYF.